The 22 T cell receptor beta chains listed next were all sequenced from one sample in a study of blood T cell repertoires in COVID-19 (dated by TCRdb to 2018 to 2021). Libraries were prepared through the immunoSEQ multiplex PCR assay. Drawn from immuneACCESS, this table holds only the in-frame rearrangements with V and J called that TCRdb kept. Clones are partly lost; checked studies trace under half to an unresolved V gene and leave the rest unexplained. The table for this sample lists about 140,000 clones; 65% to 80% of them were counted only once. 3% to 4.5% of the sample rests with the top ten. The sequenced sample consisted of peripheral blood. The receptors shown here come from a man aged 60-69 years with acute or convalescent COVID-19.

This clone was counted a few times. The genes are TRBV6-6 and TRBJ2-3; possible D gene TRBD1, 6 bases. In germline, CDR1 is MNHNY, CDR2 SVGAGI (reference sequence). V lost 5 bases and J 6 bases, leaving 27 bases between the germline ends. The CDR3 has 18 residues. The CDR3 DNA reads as TGTGCCAGCAGTCTTGGACCTCTGCCAGGGGCCACCGCGGATACGCAGTATTTT. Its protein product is CASSLGPLPGATADTQYF.

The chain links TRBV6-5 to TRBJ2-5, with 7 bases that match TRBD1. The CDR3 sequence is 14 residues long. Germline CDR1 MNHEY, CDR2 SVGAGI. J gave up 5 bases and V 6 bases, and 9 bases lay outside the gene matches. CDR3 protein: CASRPTGMWETQYF. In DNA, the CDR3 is TGTGCCAGCAGACCGACAGGGATGTGGGAGACCCAGTACTTC.

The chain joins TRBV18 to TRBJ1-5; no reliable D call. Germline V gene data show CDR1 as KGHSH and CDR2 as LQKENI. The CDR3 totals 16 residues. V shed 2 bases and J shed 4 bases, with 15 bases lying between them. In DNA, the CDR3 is TGTGCCAGCTCACCAGACCCGGGGTGGGATAATCAGCCCCAGCATTTT. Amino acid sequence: CASSPDPGWDNQPQHF. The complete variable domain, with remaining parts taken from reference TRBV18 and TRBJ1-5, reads NAGVMQNPRHLVRRRGQEARLRCSPMKGHSHVYWYRQLPEEGLKFMVYLQKENIIDESGMPKERFSAEFPKEGPSILRIQQVVRGDSAAYFCASSPDPGWDNQPQHFGDGTRLSIL.

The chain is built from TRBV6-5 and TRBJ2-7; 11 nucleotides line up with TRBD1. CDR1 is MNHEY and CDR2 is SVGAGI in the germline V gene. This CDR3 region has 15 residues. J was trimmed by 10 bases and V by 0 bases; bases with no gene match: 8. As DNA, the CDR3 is TGTGCCAGCAGTTACTCGGGACAGGGGGGCACTAAACAGTACTTC. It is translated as CASSYSGQGGTKQYF.

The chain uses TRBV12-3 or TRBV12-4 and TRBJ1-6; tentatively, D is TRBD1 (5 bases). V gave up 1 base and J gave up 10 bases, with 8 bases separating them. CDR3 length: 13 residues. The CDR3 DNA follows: TGTGCCAGCAGTTTAGAGGGGCGGTCACCCCTCCACTTT. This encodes CASSLEGRSPLHF.

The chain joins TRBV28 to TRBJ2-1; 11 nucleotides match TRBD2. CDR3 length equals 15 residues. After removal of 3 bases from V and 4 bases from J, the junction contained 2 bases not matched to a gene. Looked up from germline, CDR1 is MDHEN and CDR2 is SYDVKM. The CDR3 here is CASSFGTSGYNEQFF. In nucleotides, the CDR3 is TGTGCCAGCAGTTTTGGGACTAGCGGATACAATGAGCAGTTCTTC.

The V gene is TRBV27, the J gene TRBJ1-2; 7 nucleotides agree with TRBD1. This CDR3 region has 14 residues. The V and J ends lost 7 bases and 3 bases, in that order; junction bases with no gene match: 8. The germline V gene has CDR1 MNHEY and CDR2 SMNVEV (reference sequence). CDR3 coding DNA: TGTGCCAGCACGTCCTTGGGGACAGACTATGGCTACACCTTC. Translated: CASTSLGTDYGYTF.

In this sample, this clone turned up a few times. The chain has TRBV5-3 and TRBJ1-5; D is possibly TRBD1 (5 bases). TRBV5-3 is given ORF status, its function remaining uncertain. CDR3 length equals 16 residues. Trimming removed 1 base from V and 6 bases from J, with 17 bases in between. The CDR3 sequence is CARSLRRAGGVQPQHF. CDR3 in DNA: TGTGCCAGAAGCTTGAGGAGGGCCGGAGGGGTTCAGCCCCAGCATTTT.

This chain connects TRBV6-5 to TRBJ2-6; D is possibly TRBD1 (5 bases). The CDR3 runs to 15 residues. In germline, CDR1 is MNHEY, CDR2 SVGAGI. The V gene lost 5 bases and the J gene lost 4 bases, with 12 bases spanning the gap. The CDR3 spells CASSHRLTGANVLTF. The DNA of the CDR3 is TGTGCCAGCAGTCACAGGCTAACCGGGGCCAACGTCCTGACTTTC.

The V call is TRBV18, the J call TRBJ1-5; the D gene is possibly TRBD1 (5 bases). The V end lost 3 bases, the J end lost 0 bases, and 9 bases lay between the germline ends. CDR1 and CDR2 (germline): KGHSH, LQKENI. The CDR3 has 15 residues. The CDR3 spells CASSPSRVSNQPQHF. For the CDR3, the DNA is TGTGCCAGCTCACCTTCCAGGGTTAGCAATCAGCCCCAGCATTTT.

For the CDR3, the DNA is TGTGCCAGTAGTATAAGACAGTCCTACACCTTC. Amino acid sequence: CASSIRQSYTF. The chain joins TRBV19 to TRBJ1-2; tentative D call: TRBD1 (5 bases). V was clipped by 2 bases and J by 10 bases, with 8 bases between them. Germline lookup yields CDR1 LNHDA and CDR2 SQIVND (reference sequence). The CDR3 totals 11 residues. The variable domain in full, with the rest retrieved from reference TRBV19 and TRBJ1-2, is DGGITQSPKYLFRKEGQNVTLSCEQNLNHDAMYWYRQDPGQGLRLIYYSQIVNDFQKGDIAEGYSVSREKKESFPLTVTSAQKNPTAFYLCASSIRQSYTFGSGTRLTVV.

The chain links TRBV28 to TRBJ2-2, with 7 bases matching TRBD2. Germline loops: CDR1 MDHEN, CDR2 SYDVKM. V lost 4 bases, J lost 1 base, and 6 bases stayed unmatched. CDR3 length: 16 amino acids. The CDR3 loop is CASSSLADQNTGELFF. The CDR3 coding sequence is TGTGCCAGCAGTTCCCTAGCGGACCAGAACACCGGGGAGCTGTTTTTT.

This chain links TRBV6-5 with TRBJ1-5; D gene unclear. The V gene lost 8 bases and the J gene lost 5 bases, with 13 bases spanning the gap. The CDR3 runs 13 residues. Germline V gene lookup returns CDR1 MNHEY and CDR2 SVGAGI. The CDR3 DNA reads TGTGCCAGCTCCCGGACGGGAGATCAGCCCCAGCATTTT. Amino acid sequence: CASSRTGDQPQHF.

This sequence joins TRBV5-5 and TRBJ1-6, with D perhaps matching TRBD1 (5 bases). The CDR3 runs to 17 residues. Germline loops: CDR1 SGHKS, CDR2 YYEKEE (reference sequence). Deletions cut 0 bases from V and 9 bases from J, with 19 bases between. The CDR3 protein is CASSLESGDRAISPLHF. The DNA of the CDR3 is TGTGCCAGCAGCTTGGAGTCTGGAGACAGAGCCATTTCACCCCTCCACTTT. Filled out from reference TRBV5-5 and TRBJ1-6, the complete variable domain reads DAGVTQSPTHLIKTRGQQVTLRCSPISGHKSVSWYQQVLGQGPQFIFQYYEKEERGRGNFPDRFSARQFPNYSSELNVNALLLGDSALYLCASSLESGDRAISPLHFGNGTRLTVT.

The CDR3 protein is CASSHGKETQYF. The CDR3 bases are TGTGCCAGCAGCCACGGGAAAGAGACCCAGTACTTC. The chain joins TRBV3-1 (or the pseudogene TRBV3-2) to TRBJ2-5; the D gene is possibly TRBD2 (5 bases). With 3 bases removed from V and 3 bases from J, the gap between germline ends came to 5 bases. CDR1 and CDR2 (germline): LGHDT, YNNKEL (reference sequence). This CDR3 region has 12 residues.

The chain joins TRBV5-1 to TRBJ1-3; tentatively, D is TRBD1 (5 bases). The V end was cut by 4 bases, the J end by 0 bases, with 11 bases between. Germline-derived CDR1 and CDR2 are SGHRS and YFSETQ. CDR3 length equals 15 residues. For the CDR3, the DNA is TGCGCCAGCAGCCAAACAGGAAACTCTGGAAACACCATATATTTT. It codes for CASSQTGNSGNTIYF.

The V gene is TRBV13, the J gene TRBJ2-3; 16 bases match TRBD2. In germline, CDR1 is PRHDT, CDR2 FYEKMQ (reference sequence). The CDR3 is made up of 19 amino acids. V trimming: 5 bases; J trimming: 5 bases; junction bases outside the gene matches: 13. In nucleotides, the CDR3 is TGTGCCAGCAGCCCCCCGGGACTAGCGGGAGGGCAGGTGAGAGATACGCAGTATTTT. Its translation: CASSPPGLAGGQVRDTQYF.

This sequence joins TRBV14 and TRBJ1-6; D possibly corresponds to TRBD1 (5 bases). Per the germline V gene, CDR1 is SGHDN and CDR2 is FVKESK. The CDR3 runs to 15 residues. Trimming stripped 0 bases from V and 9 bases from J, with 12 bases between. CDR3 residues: CASSQEAGLGSPLHF. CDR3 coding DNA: TGTGCCAGCAGCCAAGAAGCAGGGTTGGGTTCACCCCTCCACTTT.

In DNA form, the CDR3 reads TGTGCCACCAAGGACTCAAACTCTGGAAACACCATATATTTT. This translates into CATKDSNSGNTIYF. The chain carries TRBV10-3 and TRBJ1-3; D is unclear. Germline values: CDR1 ENHRY, CDR2 SYGVKD. The CDR3 runs 14 residues. Trimming left V 10 bases short and J 0 bases short, with 13 bases between.

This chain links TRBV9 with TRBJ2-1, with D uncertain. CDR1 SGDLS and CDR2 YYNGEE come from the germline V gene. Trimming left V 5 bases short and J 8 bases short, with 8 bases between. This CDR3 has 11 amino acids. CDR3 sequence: CASSFDYEQFF. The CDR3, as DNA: TGTGCCAGCAGTTTTGACTATGAGCAGTTCTTC.

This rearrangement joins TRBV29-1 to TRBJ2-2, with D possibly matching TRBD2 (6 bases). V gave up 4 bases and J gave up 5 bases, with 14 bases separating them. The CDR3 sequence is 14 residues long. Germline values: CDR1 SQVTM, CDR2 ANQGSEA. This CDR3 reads CSVAPGVGTGELFF. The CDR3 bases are TGCAGCGTTGCCCCGGGGGTGGGGACCGGGGAGCTGTTTTTT.

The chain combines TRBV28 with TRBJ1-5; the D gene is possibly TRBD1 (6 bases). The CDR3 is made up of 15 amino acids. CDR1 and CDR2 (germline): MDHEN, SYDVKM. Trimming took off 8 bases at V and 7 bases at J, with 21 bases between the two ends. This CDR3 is CASLMGGGGGQPQHF. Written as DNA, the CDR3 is TGTGCCAGCCTTATGGGGGGGGGCGGCGGCCAGCCCCAGCATTTT.